These T cell receptor beta chains were read from a single sample in a study of blood T cells in healthy people across ages. TCRdb re-called the 5' RACE reads with MiXCR, one entry per CDR3 protein. The table shows more than 800,000 distinct CDR3 sequences, with more than 25% occurring only once. The sequenced sample was blood. These TCRs come from a woman older than 75 in good health. Each CDR3 is given with its conserved first and last residue. The D gene is left open where the match is weak. Part of the rows lack a size; the others show once, few, many or a class for expanded clones.

d_call j_call cdr3_length clone_size v_call cdr3_aa cdr3_nt
. TRBJ1-4 13 few TRBV4-3 CASSPLVGEKLFF TGCGCCAGCAGCCCCTTGGTGGGTGAAAAACTGTTTTTT
. TRBJ2-1 13 . TRBV3-1 CASSQVTGGEQFF TGTGCCAGCAGCCAAGTTACCGGGGGAGAGCAGTTCTTC
TRBD1 TRBJ1-2 13 many TRBV6-5 CASSNQGAYGYTF TGTGCCAGCAGTAACCAGGGGGCTTATGGCTACACCTTC
. TRBJ1-1 14 many TRBV12-3/TRBV12-4 CASKRNSLNTEAFF TGTGCCAGCAAGAGAAATTCTTTGAACACTGAAGCTTTCTTT
. TRBJ1-5 15 few TRBV7-2 CASSFTAISNQPQHF TGTGCCAGCAGCTTCACAGCCATTAGCAATCAGCCCCAGCATTTT
. TRBJ2-5 14 many TRBV7-9 CASSLPIHQETQYF TGTGCCAGCAGTCTTCCGATACACCAAGAGACCCAGTACTTC
. TRBJ1-5 13 . TRBV30 CAWRGSGNQPQHF TGTGCCTGGAGGGGGTCAGGCAATCAGCCCCAGCATTTT
. TRBJ1-1 14 few TRBV20-1 CSARGAPIALEAFF TGCAGTGCTAGAGGGGCACCTATCGCCCTTGAAGCTTTCTTT
. TRBJ1-2 13 few TRBV30 CAWRGGGDYGYTF TGTGCCTGGAGAGGGGGGGGCGACTATGGCTACACCTTC
. TRBJ2-3 16 . TRBV14 CASSQDLGLHTDTQYF TGTGCCAGCAGCCAAGATCTGGGGCTGCACACAGATACGCAGTATTTT
TRBD2 TRBJ2-3 17 many TRBV5-6 CASSLFGGASSTDTQYF TGTGCCAGCAGCTTGTTCGGGGGGGCCTCTAGCACAGATACGCAGTATTTT
. TRBJ2-1 15 few TRBV6-6 CASSSLTGHYNEQFF TGTGCCAGCAGTTCCCTAACCGGGCACTACAATGAGCAGTTCTTC
. TRBJ1-6 12 many TRBV20-1 CRGGQFGSPLHF TGCAGGGGGGGGCAGTTCGGTTCACCCCTCCACTTT
TRBD2 TRBJ2-5 14 few TRBV20-1 CSASSGGGHETQYF TGCAGTGCTTCCTCCGGGGGGGGGCACGAGACCCAGTACTTC
TRBD1 TRBJ1-4 15 . TRBV7-2 CASSNRGPTNEKLFF TGTGCCAGCAGCAACAGGGGCCCAACTAATGAAAAACTGTTTTTT
TRBD1 TRBJ2-5 14 many TRBV7-2 CASSARQGRETQYF TGTGCCAGCAGCGCTCGACAGGGGCGAGAGACCCAGTACTTC
TRBD1 TRBJ2-3 14 many TRBV5-1 CASSRQGWTDTQYF TGCGCCAGCAGCCGACAGGGATGGACAGATACGCAGTATTTT
TRBD1 TRBJ2-1 16 many TRBV11-3 CASSHRDSSSYNEQFF TGTGCCAGCAGCCATAGGGACAGTAGCTCCTACAATGAGCAGTTCTTC
. TRBJ2-5 14 . TRBV7-2 CASGPNPGGETQYF TGTGCCAGCGGCCCGAACCCCGGGGGAGAGACCCAGTACTTC
. TRBJ1-2 13 many TRBV7-9 CASSLDLGGRYTF TGTGCCAGCAGCTTAGATCTCGGGGGACGCTACACCTTC
. TRBJ2-3 14 . TRBV6-2/TRBV6-3 CASSRLAITDTQYF TGTGCCAGCAGTCGGCTAGCTATCACAGATACGCAGTATTTT
TRBD2 TRBJ2-3 18 . TRBV6-5 CASSYESSGRAVADTQYF TGTGCCAGCAGTTACGAGTCTAGCGGGAGGGCAGTCGCAGATACGCAGTATTTT
. TRBJ1-1 15 . TRBV6-1 CASSEFETLNTEAFF TGTGCCAGCAGTGAATTTGAGACGCTGAACACTGAAGCTTTCTTT
. TRBJ2-3 12 many TRBV20-1 CSARVPGSTQYF TGCAGTGCTAGAGTTCCGGGATCCACGCAGTATTTT
. TRBJ2-3 16 many TRBV6-2/TRBV6-3 CASLHGRGSFWDTQYF TGTGCCAGCCTTCACGGGCGGGGTAGCTTCTGGGATACGCAGTATTTT
. TRBJ2-1 16 . TRBV30 CAWSVRGGYSYNEQFF TGTGCCTGGAGTGTACGTGGGGGTTACTCCTACAATGAGCAGTTCTTC
. TRBJ1-2 14 few TRBV20-1 CSARDTRQNYGYTF TGCAGTGCTAGAGACACGAGGCAAAACTATGGCTACACCTTC
TRBD2 TRBJ2-3 15 few TRBV10-3 CAISPSGGVTDTQYF TGTGCCATCAGTCCTAGCGGGGGAGTGACAGATACGCAGTATTTT
. TRBJ1-2 13 many TRBV12-3/TRBV12-4 CASSLDPNYGYTF TGTGCCAGCAGTCTCGATCCCAACTATGGCTACACCTTC
. TRBJ2-3 12 many TRBV27 CASRGGGRTQYF TGTGCCAGCAGGGGTGGGGGGCGCACGCAGTATTTT
. TRBJ1-5 15 few TRBV2 CASSAQGFSNQPQHF TGTGCCAGCAGTGCGCAGGGATTTAGCAATCAGCCCCAGCATTTT
TRBD1 TRBJ2-1 15 many TRBV7-9 CASSATGTGVNEQFF TGTGCCAGCAGCGCTACCGGGACAGGGGTCAATGAGCAGTTCTTC
TRBD1 TRBJ2-7 15 few TRBV7-8 CASRRSGQGPYEQYF TGTGCCAGCCGGAGGTCGGGACAGGGGCCCTACGAGCAGTACTTC